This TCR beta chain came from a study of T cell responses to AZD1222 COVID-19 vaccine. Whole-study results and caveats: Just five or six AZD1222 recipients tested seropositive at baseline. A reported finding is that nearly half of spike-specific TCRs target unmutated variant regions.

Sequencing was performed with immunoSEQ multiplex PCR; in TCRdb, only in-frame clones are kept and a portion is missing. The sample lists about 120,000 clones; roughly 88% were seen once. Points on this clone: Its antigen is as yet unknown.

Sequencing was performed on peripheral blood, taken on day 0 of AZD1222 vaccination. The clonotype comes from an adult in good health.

CDR3 nucleotide sequence: TGTGCCAGCAGCCCTTCCGACAGACCTAATTCACCCCTCCACTTT. Its translation is CASSPSDRPNSPLHF. V usage is TRBV6-2 or TRBV6-3 and J usage is TRBJ1-6; a possible D gene is TRBD1 (5 bases). CDR3 length equals 15 residues. Germline V CDR1 and CDR2: MNHEY, SVGEGT. V lost 6 bases to trimming and J lost 6 bases, with 15 bases between them.